Following are 6 T cell receptor beta chains from one sample sequenced in a study of high-grade serous ovarian cancer treatment subgroups (dated by TCRdb to the early 2020s). Tumor samples were obtained before definitive surgery or chemotherapy. To prepare the library, the immunoSEQ multiplex PCR assay was applied. TCRdb re-hosts the immuneACCESS table, in-frame sequences only. Its copies lack some clones; in the studies checked, an unresolved V gene accounts for under half of them, and the cause for the rest is not known. In this sample the table shows approximately 2,600 clones, approximately 80% of which occur a single time. Around 8.6% of the sample belongs to the ten largest clones. Sequencing was carried out using tumor tissue. All receptors derive from a human donor with high-grade serous ovarian cancer.

The V gene is TRBV6-1, the J gene TRBJ2-7, with TRBD1 matching 8 bases. V dropped 10 bases and J dropped 7; count of bases not matched to a gene: 12. This CDR3 contains 13 residues. Germline CDR1 MNHNS, CDR2 SASEGT. The CDR3 sequence is CATQGAYLREQYF. CDR3 sequence (DNA): TGTGCCACCCAGGGGGCTTACCTACGGGAGCAGTACTTC.

This chain uses TRBV7-9 with TRBJ2-2, with D unclear. With 5 bases removed from V and 1 base from J, the gap between germline ends came to 11 bases. The CDR3 has 15 residues. CDR1 SEHNR and CDR2 FQNEAQ come from the germline V gene (reference sequence). In DNA form, the CDR3 reads TGTGCCAGCAGCGCCACGGTCTTGAACACCGGGGAGCTGTTTTTT. Translation gives CASSATVLNTGELFF.

This clone was found a few times. The chain couples TRBV19 to TRBJ1-1; D gene unclear. V was clipped by 3 bases and J by 2 bases, with 10 bases between them. The CDR3 is 14 residues long. Germline loops: CDR1 LNHDA, CDR2 SQIVND (reference sequence). The CDR3 protein is CASSMKGINTEAFF. In nucleotides, the CDR3 is TGTGCCAGTAGTATGAAAGGGATAAACACTGAAGCTTTCTTT.

This clone was detected once. The V gene is TRBV5-6, the J gene TRBJ2-1, with a tentative D call TRBD2 (6 bases). The germline V gene has CDR1 SGHDT and CDR2 YYEEEE. CDR3 length: 12 amino acids. Trimming cost V 2 bases and J 7 bases, with 7 bases left between them. CDR3 region: CASSFGTNEQFF. CDR3 DNA: TGTGCCAGCAGCTTTGGGACTAATGAGCAGTTCTTC.

This clone appeared a single time. The CDR3 reads CASSDQGQTLSLETQYF. CDR3 coding DNA: TGTGCCAGCAGTGACCAGGGACAGACCTTAAGCTTGGAGACCCAGTACTTC. The rearrangement links TRBV28 to TRBJ2-5; TRBD1 aligns across 7 bases. Germline loops: CDR1 MDHEN, CDR2 SYDVKM. The CDR3 sequence is 17 residues long. Unmatched junction bases numbered 17, after V lost 5 bases and J lost 5 bases.

The chain couples TRBV27 to TRBJ2-1; 8 bases agree with TRBD1. The CDR3 sequence is 15 residues long. Germline V gene lookup returns CDR1 MNHEY and CDR2 SMNVEV (reference sequence). V was pared by 6 bases and J by 12 bases, with 16 bases of the junction left unmatched. As DNA, the CDR3 is TGTGCCAGCAGCGCGACTACAGGGGGTATTGGTACGCAGTTCTTC. It yields the protein CASSATTGGIGTQFF.